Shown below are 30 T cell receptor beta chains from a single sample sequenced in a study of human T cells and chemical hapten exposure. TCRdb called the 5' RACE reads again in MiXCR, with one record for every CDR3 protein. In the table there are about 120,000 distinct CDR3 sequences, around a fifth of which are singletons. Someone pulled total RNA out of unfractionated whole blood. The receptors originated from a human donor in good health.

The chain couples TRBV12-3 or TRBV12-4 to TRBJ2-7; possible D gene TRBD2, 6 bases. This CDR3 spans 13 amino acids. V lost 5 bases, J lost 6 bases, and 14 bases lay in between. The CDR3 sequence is CASSRDRRGEQYF. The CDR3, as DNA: TGTGCCAGCAGTCGCGACCGGCGGGGCGAGCAGTACTTC.

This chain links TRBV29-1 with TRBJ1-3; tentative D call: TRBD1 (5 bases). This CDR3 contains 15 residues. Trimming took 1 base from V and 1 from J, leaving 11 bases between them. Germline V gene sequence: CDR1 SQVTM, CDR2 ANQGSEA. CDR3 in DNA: TGCAGCGTTGAAGGTACAGGAGGTTCTGGAAACACCATATATTTT. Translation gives CSVEGTGGSGNTIYF.

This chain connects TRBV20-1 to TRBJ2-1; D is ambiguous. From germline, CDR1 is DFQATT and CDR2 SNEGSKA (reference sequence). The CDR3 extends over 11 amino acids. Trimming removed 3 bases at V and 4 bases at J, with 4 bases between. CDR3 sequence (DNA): TGCAGTGCTAGGCAATACAATGAGCAGTTCTTC. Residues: CSARQYNEQFF.

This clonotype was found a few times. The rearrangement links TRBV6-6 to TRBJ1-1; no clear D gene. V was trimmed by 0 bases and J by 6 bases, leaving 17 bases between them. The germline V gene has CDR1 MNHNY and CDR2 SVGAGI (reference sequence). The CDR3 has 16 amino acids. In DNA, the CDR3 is TGTGCCAGCAGTTACTCAACGGAATCCCCAAAGCCTGAAGCTTTCTTT. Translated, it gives CASSYSTESPKPEAFF.

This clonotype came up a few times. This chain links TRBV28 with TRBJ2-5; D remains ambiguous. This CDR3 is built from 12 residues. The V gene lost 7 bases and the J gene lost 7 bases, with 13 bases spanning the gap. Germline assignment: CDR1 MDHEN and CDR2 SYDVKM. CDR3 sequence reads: CASTKQLGTQYF. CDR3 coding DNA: TGTGCCAGCACCAAACAGCTAGGGACCCAGTACTTC.

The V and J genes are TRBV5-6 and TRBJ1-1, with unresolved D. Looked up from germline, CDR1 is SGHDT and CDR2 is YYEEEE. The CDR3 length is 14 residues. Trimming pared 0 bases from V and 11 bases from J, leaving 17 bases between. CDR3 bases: TGTGCCAGCAGCTTGGGCCATTACACTCTGGGGGCTTTCTTT. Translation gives CASSLGHYTLGAFF.

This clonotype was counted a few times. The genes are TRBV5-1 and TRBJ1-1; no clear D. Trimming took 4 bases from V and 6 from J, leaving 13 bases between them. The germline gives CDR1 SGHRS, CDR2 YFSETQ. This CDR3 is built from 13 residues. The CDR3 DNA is TGCGCCAGCAGCATGACGTCCGCGGCTGAAGCTTTCTTT. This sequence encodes CASSMTSAAEAFF.

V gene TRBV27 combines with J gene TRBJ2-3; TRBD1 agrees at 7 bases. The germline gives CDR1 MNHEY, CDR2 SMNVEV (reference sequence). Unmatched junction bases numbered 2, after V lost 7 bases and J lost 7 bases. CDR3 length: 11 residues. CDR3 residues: CASTGQYTQYF. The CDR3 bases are TGTGCCAGCACGGGACAGTATACGCAGTATTTT.

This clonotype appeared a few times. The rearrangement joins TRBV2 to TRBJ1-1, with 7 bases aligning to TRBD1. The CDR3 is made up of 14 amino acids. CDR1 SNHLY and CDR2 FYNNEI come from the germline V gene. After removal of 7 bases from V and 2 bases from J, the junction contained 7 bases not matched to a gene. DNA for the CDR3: TGTGCCAGCAAGGGGGCGGGGAGCAACACTGAAGCTTTCTTT. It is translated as CASKGAGSNTEAFF.

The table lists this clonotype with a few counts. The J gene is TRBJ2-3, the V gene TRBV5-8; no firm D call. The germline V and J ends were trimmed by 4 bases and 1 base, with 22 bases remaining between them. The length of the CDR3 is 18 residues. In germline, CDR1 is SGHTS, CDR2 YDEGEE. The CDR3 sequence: CASSPHGSSLVRTDTQYF. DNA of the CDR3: TGTGCCAGCAGCCCGCACGGATCCTCTTTGGTGCGCACAGATACGCAGTATTTT.

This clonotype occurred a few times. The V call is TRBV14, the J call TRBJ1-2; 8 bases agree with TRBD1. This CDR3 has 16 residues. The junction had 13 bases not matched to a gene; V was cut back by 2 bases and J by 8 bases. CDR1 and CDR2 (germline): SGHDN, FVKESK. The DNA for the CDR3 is TGTGCCAGCAGCCAATCCCGGGCAGGGGGCGCGGCCGGCTACACCTTC. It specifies CASSQSRAGGAAGYTF.

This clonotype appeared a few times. CDR3 nucleotides: TGTGCCAGCAGCTCGCTTATAGCCCGGGGGGCGAAGGTGAGCACTGAAGCTTTCTTT. It translates to CASSSLIARGAKVSTEAFF. The J gene is TRBJ1-1, the V gene TRBV7-9; tentative D call: TRBD1 (6 bases). Deletions cut 4 bases from V and 4 bases from J, with 28 bases between. CDR1 is SEHNR and CDR2 is FQNEAQ in the germline V gene (reference sequence). The CDR3 covers 19 residues.

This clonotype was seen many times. CDR3 DNA sequence: TGTGCCAGCAGCAGGGGGTCCCGGCAGTTCTTC. Translated, it gives CASSRGSRQFF. The V call is TRBV2, the J call TRBJ2-1; 7 bases fit TRBD1. CDR3 length equals 11 residues. Germline V gene lookup returns CDR1 SNHLY and CDR2 FYNNEI. V gave up 6 bases and J gave up 12 bases; unmatched junction bases: 5.

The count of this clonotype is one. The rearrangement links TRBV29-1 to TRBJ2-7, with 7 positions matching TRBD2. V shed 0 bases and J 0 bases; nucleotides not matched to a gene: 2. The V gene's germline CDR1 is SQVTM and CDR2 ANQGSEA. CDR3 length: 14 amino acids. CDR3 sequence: CSVEERESSYEQYF. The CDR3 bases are TGCAGCGTTGAAGAGCGGGAGAGCTCCTACGAGCAGTACTTC.

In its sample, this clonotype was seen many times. The CDR3 sequence: CASSPQGSTLYEQYF. CDR3 nucleotides: TGTGCCAGCAGTCCCCAGGGCAGTACGTTATACGAGCAGTACTTC. V usage is TRBV27 and J usage is TRBJ2-7; tentatively, D is TRBD1 (5 bases). This CDR3 spans 15 amino acids. V was cut by 5 bases and J by 4 bases, with 18 bases left in between. Germline V gene data show CDR1 as MNHEY and CDR2 as SMNVEV (reference sequence).

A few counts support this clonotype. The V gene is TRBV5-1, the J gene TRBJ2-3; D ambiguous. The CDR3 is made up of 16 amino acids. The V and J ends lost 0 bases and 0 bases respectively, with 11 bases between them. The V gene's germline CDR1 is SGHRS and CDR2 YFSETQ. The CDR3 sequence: CASSLAGARSTDTQYF. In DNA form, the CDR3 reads TGCGCCAGCAGCTTGGCCGGTGCTAGAAGCACAGATACGCAGTATTTT. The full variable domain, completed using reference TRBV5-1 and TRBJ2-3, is KAGVTQTPRYLIKTRGQQVTLSCSPISGHRSVSWYQQTPGQGLQFLFEYFSETQRNKGNFPGRFSGRQFSNSRSEMNVSTLELGDSALYLCASSLAGARSTDTQYFGPGTRLTVL.

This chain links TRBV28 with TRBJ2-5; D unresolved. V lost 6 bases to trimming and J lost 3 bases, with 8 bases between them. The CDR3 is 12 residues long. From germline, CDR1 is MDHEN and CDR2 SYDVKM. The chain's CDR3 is CASSSGEETQYF. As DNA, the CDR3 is TGTGCCAGCAGCAGTGGAGAAGAGACCCAGTACTTC.

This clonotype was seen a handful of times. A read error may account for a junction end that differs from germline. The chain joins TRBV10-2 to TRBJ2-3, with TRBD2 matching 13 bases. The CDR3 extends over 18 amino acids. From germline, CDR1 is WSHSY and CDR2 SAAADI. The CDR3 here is CASGEKLGLAGRGDTQYF. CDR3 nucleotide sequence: TGCGCCAGCGGTGAGAAGTTGGGACTAGCGGGACGGGGAGATACGCAGTATTTT.

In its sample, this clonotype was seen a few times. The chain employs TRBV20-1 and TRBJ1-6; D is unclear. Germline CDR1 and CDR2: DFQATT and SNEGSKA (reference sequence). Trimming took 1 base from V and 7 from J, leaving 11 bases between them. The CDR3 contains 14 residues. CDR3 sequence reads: CSARGATVNSPLHF. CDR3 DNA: TGCAGTGCTAGAGGGGCAACCGTGAATTCACCCCTCCACTTT.

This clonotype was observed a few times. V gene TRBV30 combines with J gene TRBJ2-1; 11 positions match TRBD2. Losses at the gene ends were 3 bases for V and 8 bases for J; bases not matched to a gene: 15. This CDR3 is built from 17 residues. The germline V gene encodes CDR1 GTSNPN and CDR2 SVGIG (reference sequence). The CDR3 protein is CAWSQGSGRARGHEQFF. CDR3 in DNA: TGTGCCTGGAGCCAAGGTAGCGGGAGGGCCAGGGGGCATGAGCAGTTCTTC.

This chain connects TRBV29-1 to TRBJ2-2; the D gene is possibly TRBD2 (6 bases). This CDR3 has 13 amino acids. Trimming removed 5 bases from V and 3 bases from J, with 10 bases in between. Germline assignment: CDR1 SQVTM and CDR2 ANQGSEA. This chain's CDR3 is CSVTGDYTGELFF. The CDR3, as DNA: TGCAGCGTTACGGGGGATTACACCGGGGAGCTGTTTTTT.

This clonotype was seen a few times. The CDR3 is CSVDLAGEPPQYF. The CDR3 DNA sequence: TGCAGCGTTGATCTAGCGGGAGAACCGCCCCAGTACTTC. The genes are TRBV29-1 and TRBJ2-5, with 10 bases that match TRBD2. The CDR3 is 13 residues long. In germline, CDR1 is SQVTM, CDR2 ANQGSEA. V shed 3 bases and J 9 bases; nucleotides not matched to a gene: 7.

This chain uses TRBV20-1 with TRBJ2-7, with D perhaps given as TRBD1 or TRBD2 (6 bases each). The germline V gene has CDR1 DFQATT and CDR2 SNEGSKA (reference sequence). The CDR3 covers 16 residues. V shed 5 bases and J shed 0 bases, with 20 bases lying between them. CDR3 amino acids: CSASEAGTGRSYEQYF. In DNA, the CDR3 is TGCAGTGCTTCAGAAGCGGGCACAGGGCGCTCCTACGAGCAGTACTTC.

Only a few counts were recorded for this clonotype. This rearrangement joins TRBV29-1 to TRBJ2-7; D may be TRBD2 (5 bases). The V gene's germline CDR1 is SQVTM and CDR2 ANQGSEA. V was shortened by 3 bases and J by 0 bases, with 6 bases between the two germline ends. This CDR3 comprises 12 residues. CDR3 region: CSVDGSSYEQYF. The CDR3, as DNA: TGCAGCGTTGATGGGAGCTCCTACGAGCAGTACTTC.

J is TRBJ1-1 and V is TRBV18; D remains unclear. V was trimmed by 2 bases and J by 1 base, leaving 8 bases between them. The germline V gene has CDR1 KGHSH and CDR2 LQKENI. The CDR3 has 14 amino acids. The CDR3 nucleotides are TGTGCCAGCTCACCAAACGAGGGGAACACTGAAGCTTTCTTT. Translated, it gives CASSPNEGNTEAFF. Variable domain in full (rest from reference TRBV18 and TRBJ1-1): NAGVMQNPRHLVRRRGQEARLRCSPMKGHSHVYWYRQLPEEGLKFMVYLQKENIIDESGMPKERFSAEFPKEGPSILRIQQVVRGDSAAYFCASSPNEGNTEAFFGQGTRLTVV.

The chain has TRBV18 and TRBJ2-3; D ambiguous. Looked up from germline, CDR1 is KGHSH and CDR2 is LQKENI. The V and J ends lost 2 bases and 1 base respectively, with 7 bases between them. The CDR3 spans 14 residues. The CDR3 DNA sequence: TGTGCCAGCTCACCAGGGCAGGGCACAGATACGCAGTATTTT. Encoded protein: CASSPGQGTDTQYF.

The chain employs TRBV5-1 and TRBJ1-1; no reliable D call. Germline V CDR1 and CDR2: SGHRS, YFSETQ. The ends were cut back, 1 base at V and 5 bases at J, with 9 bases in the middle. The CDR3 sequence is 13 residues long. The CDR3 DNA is TGCGCCAGCAGCTTGAGGTGGGGAACTGAAGCTTTCTTT. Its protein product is CASSLRWGTEAFF.

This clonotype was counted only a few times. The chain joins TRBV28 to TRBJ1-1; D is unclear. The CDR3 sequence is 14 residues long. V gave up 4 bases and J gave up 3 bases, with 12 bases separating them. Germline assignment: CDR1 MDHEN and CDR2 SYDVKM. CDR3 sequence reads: CASSSRPRHTEAFF. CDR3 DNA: TGTGCCAGCAGTTCCAGGCCCAGACACACTGAAGCTTTCTTT.

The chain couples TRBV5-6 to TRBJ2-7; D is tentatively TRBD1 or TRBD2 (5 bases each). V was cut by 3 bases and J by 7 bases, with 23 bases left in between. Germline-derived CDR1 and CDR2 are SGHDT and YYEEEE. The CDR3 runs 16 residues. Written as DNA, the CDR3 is TGTGCCAGCAGCTGGAGGTTCAGGGACCTCTCGGGGGAGCAGTACTTC. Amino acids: CASSWRFRDLSGEQYF.

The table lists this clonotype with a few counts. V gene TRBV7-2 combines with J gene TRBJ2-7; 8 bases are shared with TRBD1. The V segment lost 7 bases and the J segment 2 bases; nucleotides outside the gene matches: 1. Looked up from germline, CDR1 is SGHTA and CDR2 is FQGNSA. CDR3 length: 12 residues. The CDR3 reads CASIQGAYEQYF. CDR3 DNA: TGTGCCAGCATACAGGGGGCCTACGAGCAGTACTTC.